This TCR beta chain appears in the sequencing data of a study of blood T cell repertoires in COVID-19. As processed by the authors: It was from reference gene primer amplification that nucleated cell counts were estimated. Measured with immunoSEQ multiplex PCR; TCRdb has only the in-frame clones, and not every one. That table furnishes V, J and clone size, whereas the DNA furnished D and trimming. The sample records tens of thousands of clones, less than 90% being singletons. Trimming took 5 bases from V and 2 from J, leaving 9 bases between them. In germline, CDR1 is SGHAT, CDR2 FQNNGV. This CDR3 contains 14 residues.

Sequencing was done on a sample of peripheral blood. The J gene is TRBJ2-2, the V gene TRBV11-2; a weak D match, TRBD1 (5 bases). The source of this sequence is an elderly man in a cohort sampled during active COVID-19. DNA of the CDR3: TGTGCCAGCAGCCCAGACAGCAACACCGGGGAGCTGTTTTTT. Translation: CASSPDSNTGELFF.